Ten or more counts support the clone carrying this TCR beta chain. The time point: technical triplicate 1. A total of 2 million PBMCs stored at -80 degrees C provided the unsorted libraries. Germline CDR1 WSHSY, CDR2 SAAADI. The V gene end was trimmed by 3 bases and the J gene end by 1 base; junction bases not matched to a gene: 3. The CDR3 loop spans 15 amino acids. This sample stems from a study of neurological immune-mediated disorders. TCRdb re-called the 5' RACE reads through MiXCR, storing one row per CDR3 protein. The sample has roughly 38,000 distinct CDR3 sequences, 11% seen once; the top ten hold roughly 3.7%.

The source of this sequence is a man in his 60s with HTLV-1-associated myelopathy (HAM/TSP). The specimen sequenced was PBMCs. The chain has TRBV10-2 and TRBJ2-7; 10 positions agree with TRBD2. The CDR3 bases are TGCGCCAGCAGTGAACTGGGACTAGCGTCCTACGAGCAGTACTTC. Translation gives CASSELGLASYEQYF.